The 26 T cell receptor beta chains given below trace back to one sample, sequenced in a study of tumor-infiltrating lymphocytes in primary liver carcinoma. Starting material of 450 to 500 ng total RNA yielded TCR beta cDNA via a constant-region primer. Nested multiplex PCR, run for three rounds with slightly modified ARM-PCR, yielded TCR beta libraries. Use of TRBV1-TRBV30 forward primers with a C-beta reverse primer characterized the first two PCR rounds, which lasted about 11 cycles each. One entry per CDR3 protein results from TCRdb running MiXCR on the multiplex PCR reads. The sample includes about 310,000 distinct CDR3 sequences, 45% to 70% seen only once; the top ten take 15% to 20%. Researchers drew blood RNA from unsorted whole blood and extracted germline DNA as well. Sequenced material: peripheral blood. These receptors originate from a woman in her twenties or thirties with primary liver carcinoma and hepatitis B virus infection.

This clonotype was detected a few times. The chain is built from TRBV12-5 and TRBJ2-1; D unclear. Germline values: CDR1 LGHNT, CDR2 FRNRAP. The CDR3 consists of 10 residues. Trimming shortened V by 7 bases and J by 9 bases, and 7 bases separated the two germline ends. CDR3 residues: CASDVAEQFF. The CDR3 nucleotides are TGTGCTAGTGATGTGGCTGAGCAGTTCTTC.

This clonotype was seen a handful of times. In DNA form, the CDR3 reads TGTGCCAGCAGCTCCAGACTAGCAGGAGATACGCAGTATTTT. Protein: CASSSRLAGDTQYF. This sequence joins TRBV13 and TRBJ2-3, with 7 bases fitting TRBD2. Losses at the gene ends were 4 bases for V and 5 bases for J; bases not matched to a gene: 6. The CDR3 has 14 amino acids. CDR1 and CDR2 from the germline V gene are PRHDT and FYEKMQ (reference sequence). Combining the CDR3 with reference TRBV13 and TRBJ2-3 gives the whole variable domain AAGVIQSPRHLIKEKRETATLKCYPIPRHDTVYWYQQGPGQDPQFLISFYEKMQSDKGSIPDRFSAQQFSDYHSELNMSSLELGDSALYFCASSSRLAGDTQYFGPGTRLTVL.

Details on this clonotype: The CDR3 carries no conserved terminal phenylalanine or tryptophan, so it likely arises from a read error. J is TRBJ2-7 and V is TRBV12-3 or TRBV12-4; TRBD1 matches at 7 bases. The trim removed 6 bases at V and 3 bases at J, leaving 5 bases unmatched. The CDR3 runs to 13 residues. The CDR3, as DNA: TGTGCCAGCAGGCCTCAGGGGGTCTACGAGCAGTACTAC. As protein: CASRPQGVYEQYY.

As to this clonotype: A read error may explain this, as a much larger clone is one base away. The chain links TRBV12-3 or TRBV12-4 to TRBJ2-3; D remains ambiguous. CDR3 length: 12 residues. The CDR3 protein is CANSFSSPRVYF. The CDR3 DNA sequence: TGTGCCAACAGTTTCTCGAGCCCACGTGTGTATTTT.

This clonotype was seen at least ten times. J is TRBJ1-1 and V is TRBV12-3 or TRBV12-4, with unresolved D. The V end lost 7 bases, the J end lost 8 bases, and 23 bases lay between the germline ends. The CDR3 loop spans 15 amino acids. CDR3 amino acids: CASMHGVGPRREAFF. The CDR3 bases are TGTGCCAGCATGCACGGCGTTGGACCCCGCCGCGAAGCTTTCTTT.

In regard to this clonotype: This may stem from a read error, because a much larger clone lies one nucleotide away. CDR3 DNA: TGCAGCGTTGAAGAGAGGGGCCGAGCCTTT. Translation gives CSVEERGRAF. The chain recombines TRBV29-1 with TRBJ1-1, with D maybe TRBD1 (5 bases). The length of the CDR3 is 10 residues. Germline V gives CDR1 SQVTM, CDR2 ANQGSEA.

Of note for this clonotype: A much larger clone lies one base from this, so it may be a read error. As DNA, the CDR3 is TGCGCCAGCAGCCAAGATGGGACGTCCTATGGCTACACCTTC. Protein: CASSQDGTSYGYTF. The rearrangement joins TRBV4-3 to TRBJ1-2; possibly TRBD1 for D (5 bases). Deletions cut 0 bases from V and 4 bases from J, with 9 bases between. The length of the CDR3 is 14 residues. Germline-derived CDR1 and CDR2 are LGHNA and YSLEER.

By sample fraction, this clonotype is medium-sized. The V call is TRBV11-2, the J call TRBJ2-7; D is undetermined. This CDR3 is built from 12 residues. V was trimmed by 2 bases and J by 4 bases, leaving 6 bases between them. The germline gives CDR1 SGHAT, CDR2 FQNNGV. CDR3 residues: CASSLQVYEQYF. The CDR3 DNA reads TGTGCCAGCAGCTTACAGGTGTACGAGCAGTACTTC.

Notes on this clonotype: One base away lies a much larger clone, so this may be a sequencing read error. The chain uses TRBV12-3 or TRBV12-4 and TRBJ2-1, with TRBD1 as a possible D gene (6 bases). This CDR3 is built from 16 residues. CDR3 residues: CDSSRRTEGDYNEQFF. The DNA for the CDR3 is TGTGACAGCAGCCGACGGACCGAGGGGGACTACAATGAGCAGTTCTTC.

The count of this clonotype is one. A junction boundary mismatches the germline segment, possibly from a read error. V is TRBV11-3 and J is TRBJ2-1; D perhaps matches TRBD1 (5 bases). Germline-derived CDR1 and CDR2 are SGHNT and YENEEA. The CDR3 consists of 12 residues. CDR3 region: CASAPGKDDQFF. The CDR3 DNA follows: TGTGCCAGTGCCCCAGGGAAGGATGATCAGTTCTTC.

Concerning this clonotype itself: A much bigger clone sits one base away, suggesting this may be a read error. This chain links TRBV29-1 with TRBJ2-1; TRBD2 agrees at 13 bases. Losses at the gene ends were 7 bases for V and 8 bases for J; bases not matched to a gene: 8. The length of the CDR3 is 14 residues. Germline CDR1 reads SQVTM; CDR2 reads ANQGSEA. The CDR3 nucleotides read TGCAGCGATGTTGGAGGACTAGCGGGAGATGAGCAGTTCTTC. The encoded protein is CSDVGGLAGDEQFF.

The genes are TRBV29-1 and TRBJ2-7, with unresolved D. Deletions cut 3 bases from V and 5 bases from J, with 11 bases between. The CDR3 loop spans 12 amino acids. Germline CDR1 is SQVTM and CDR2 is ANQGSEA. CDR3 nucleotide sequence: TGCAGCGTTGAGGTCACAAGAAACGAGCAGTACTTC. This sequence encodes CSVEVTRNEQYF.

The rearrangement links TRBV4-1 to TRBJ2-7; 9 positions match TRBD1. This CDR3 contains 15 residues. Germline lookup yields CDR1 MGHRA and CDR2 YSYEKL. The V gene end was trimmed by 3 bases and the J gene end by 3 bases; junction bases not matched to a gene: 6. The CDR3 reads CASSQGDREGYEQYF. CDR3 nucleotides: TGCGCCAGCAGCCAGGGGGACAGGGAGGGCTACGAGCAGTACTTC.

This clonotype was observed many times. V and J are TRBV11-2 and TRBJ2-3; D is undetermined. The germline V and J ends were trimmed by 4 bases and 6 bases, with 17 bases remaining between them. The germline V gene encodes CDR1 SGHAT and CDR2 FQNNGV. CDR3 size: 15 residues. DNA for the CDR3: TGTGCCAGCAGCTCATCATCCCAAAAGGCGGATACGCAGTATTTT. It yields the protein CASSSSSQKADTQYF.

On this clonotype itself: This may stem from a read error, because a much larger clone lies one nucleotide away. Because it lacks the conserved phenylalanine or tryptophan at the end, this CDR3 is likely a read error. V gene TRBV6-5 combines with J gene TRBJ2-1; 9 bases are shared with TRBD1. Germline V lookup: CDR1 MNHEY, CDR2 SVGAGI. V dropped 4 bases and J dropped 10; count of bases not matched to a gene: 5. This CDR3 contains 13 residues. CDR3 nucleotide sequence: TGTGCCAGCAGTTCCGGGACAGGGACCGAGCAGTTCATC. Translated, it gives CASSSGTGTEQFI.

A note on this clonotype: A read error may explain this, as a much larger clone is one base away. CDR3 sequence: CASRTGWGGSNSSPLLF. The CDR3 bases are TGTGCCAGCCGGACGGGATGGGGAGGAAGTAATAGTTCACCCCTCCTCTTT. The chain couples TRBV6-1 to TRBJ1-6; no definite D call. Germline values: CDR1 MNHNS, CDR2 SASEGT. This CDR3 comprises 17 residues.

This clonotype was seen many times. The V gene is TRBV11-2, the J gene TRBJ1-2, with D hard to call. The CDR3 totals 15 residues. The ends were cut back, 6 bases at V and 2 bases at J, with 16 bases in the middle. The germline V gene has CDR1 SGHAT and CDR2 FQNNGV. The DNA for the CDR3 is TGTGCCAGCAGACCAATGGGGAGGCAGAACTATGGCTACACCTTC. Protein: CASRPMGRQNYGYTF.

The rearrangement joins TRBV24-1 to TRBJ2-2, with a tentative D call TRBD1 (6 bases). V gave up 3 bases and J gave up 5 bases, with 15 bases separating them. The germline gives CDR1 KGHDR, CDR2 SFDVKD. This CDR3 is built from 16 residues. The CDR3 reads CATSDGNTGLTGELFF. The CDR3, as DNA: TGTGCCACCAGTGATGGGAACACAGGGCTTACCGGGGAGCTGTTTTTT.

The rearrangement joins TRBV6-5 to TRBJ2-1, with D unclear. The CDR3 consists of 13 residues. Germline loops: CDR1 MNHEY, CDR2 SVGAGI. V was trimmed by 0 bases and J by 4 bases, leaving 4 bases between them. The CDR3 DNA follows: TGTGCCAGCAGTTACTCTGTTTACAATGAGCAGTTCTTC. It specifies CASSYSVYNEQFF.

This clonotype was picked up many times. The V and J genes are TRBV4-1 and TRBJ1-1; no clear D. V was pared by 3 bases and J by 1 base, with 12 bases between. Per germline, CDR1 MGHRA and CDR2 YSYEKL. This CDR3 comprises 15 residues. The CDR3 bases are TGCGCCAGCAGCCAGGGTTGGATAGAGAACACTGAAGCTTTCTTT. This encodes CASSQGWIENTEAFF.

This clonotype has a handful of counts. The V and J genes are TRBV4-1 and TRBJ2-3; D is uncertain. V lost 3 bases and J lost 5, with 6 bases in between. CDR3 length equals 12 residues. The germline V gene has CDR1 MGHRA and CDR2 YSYEKL. The CDR3 bases are TGCGCCAGCAGCCACCCCGGAGATACGCAGTATTTT. Translated: CASSHPGDTQYF.

In regard to this clonotype: The junction differs from germline at one of its ends, possibly a read error. V gene TRBV29-1 combines with J gene TRBJ2-7, with unresolved D. The length of the CDR3 is 11 residues. The germline CDR1 and CDR2 sequences are SQVTM and ANQGSEA. CDR3 residues: CNYGTPSERYF. The CDR3 region has the DNA TGCAACTATGGCACCCCTAGTGAGCGGTACTTC.

This clonotype was counted between two and nine times. The rearrangement links TRBV5-5 to TRBJ2-7; possibly TRBD2 for D (5 bases). CDR3 length: 14 amino acids. CDR1 and CDR2 from the germline V gene are SGHKS and YYEKEE (reference sequence). Trimming left V 0 bases short and J 5 bases short, with 12 bases between. This chain's CDR3 is CASSLAGEWDEQYF. CDR3 coding DNA: TGTGCCAGCAGCTTGGCCGGGGAATGGGACGAGCAGTACTTC.

A single count supports this clonotype. Since a much larger clone is just one base distant, this may be a read error. The chain uses TRBV4-2 and TRBJ2-6; no clear D gene. Germline V gene data show CDR1 as LGHNA and CDR2 as YNFKEQ. This CDR3 region has 15 residues. CDR3 loop: CTSSQVVSGANVLTF. DNA of the CDR3: TGTACCAGCAGCCAAGTTGTCTCTGGGGCCAACGTCCTGACTTTC.

Ten or more counts support this clonotype. The chain couples TRBV29-1 to TRBJ1-1, with D perhaps matching TRBD1 (6 bases). This CDR3 spans 14 amino acids. CDR1 SQVTM and CDR2 ANQGSEA come from the germline V gene. V dropped 4 bases and J dropped 1 base, with 13 bases sitting between them. CDR3 region: CSVVGRGGNTEAFF. CDR3 DNA: TGCAGCGTTGTGGGCAGGGGCGGGAACACTGAAGCTTTCTTT.

This clonotype was seen a single time. A much larger clone differs by one base, so this may be a read error. The chain carries TRBV6-1 and TRBJ2-2, with 9 bases matching TRBD1. Germline lookup yields CDR1 MNHNS and CDR2 SASEGT. The CDR3 sequence is 16 residues long. V shed 6 bases and J 7 bases; nucleotides not matched to a gene: 12. CDR3 in DNA: TGTGCCAGCAGGAAAAGGGGACAGGGAGAGCACGGGGAGCTGTTTTTT. It translates to CASRKRGQGEHGELFF.